The T cell receptor (beta chain) described here comes from a study of cytomegalovirus exposure and HLA in healthy donors. J was trimmed by 5 bases and V by 2 bases; bases with no gene match: 8. Germline CDR1 MNHNS, CDR2 SASEGT. The CDR3 is made up of 15 amino acids. The PCR was carried out with 60 Vbeta primers and 13 Jbeta primers. Repertoires were generated with immunoSEQ multiplex PCR, while TCRdb's copy carries only in-frame clones and drops some. Of around 140,000 clones listed, 73% are singletons. The genes are TRBV6-1 and TRBJ1-2; 7 nucleotides match TRBD1. The origin of this receptor is a woman aged 18-35 years in good health and CMV-seronegative. The sample consisted of PBMCs. For the CDR3, the DNA is TGTGCCAGCAGTGAACTCGTAGGGGGCGCTTATGGCTACACCTTC. Encoded protein: CASSELVGGAYGYTF.